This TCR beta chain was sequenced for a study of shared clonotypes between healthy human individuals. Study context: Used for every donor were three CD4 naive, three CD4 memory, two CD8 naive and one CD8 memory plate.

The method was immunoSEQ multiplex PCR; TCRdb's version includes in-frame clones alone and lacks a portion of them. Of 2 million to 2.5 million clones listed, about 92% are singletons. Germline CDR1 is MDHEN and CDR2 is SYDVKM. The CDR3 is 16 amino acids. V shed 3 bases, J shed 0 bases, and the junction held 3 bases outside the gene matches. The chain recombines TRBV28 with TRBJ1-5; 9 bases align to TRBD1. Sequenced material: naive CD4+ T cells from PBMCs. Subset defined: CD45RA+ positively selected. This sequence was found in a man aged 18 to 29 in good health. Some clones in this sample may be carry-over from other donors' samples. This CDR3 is CASSLTDRGSNQPQHF. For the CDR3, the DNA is TGTGCCAGCAGTTTGACGGACAGGGGTAGCAATCAGCCCCAGCATTTT.